The 24 T cell receptor beta chains reported below all come from one sample, sequenced in a study of T-cell reconstitution after alpha-beta-depleted transplantation in children. TCRbeta library preparation incorporated unique molecular identifiers. TCRdb re-called the PCR reads with MiXCR, one entry per CDR3 protein. The data contain roughly 590,000 distinct CDR3 sequences, around a sixth of them seen just once; the ten biggest clones take up 1.1%. This sample comprised PBMCs from the stem cell graft donor, obtained from the stem cell graft. The receptors shown here come from a human donor who donated a stem cell graft to a child with acute myeloid leukemia.

This clonotype appeared a few times. The rearrangement links TRBV12-3 or TRBV12-4 to TRBJ2-1; D assignment may be TRBD1 or TRBD2 (7 bases each). The V end was cut by 8 bases, the J end by 1 base, with 15 bases between. The CDR3 sequence is 15 residues long. This chain's CDR3 is CASFRGGASYNEQFF. The DNA of the CDR3 is TGTGCCAGCTTCAGGGGGGGGGCGTCCTACAATGAGCAGTTCTTC.

V gene TRBV3-1 combines with J gene TRBJ1-2; the D is unclear. The CDR3 is 13 residues long. The germline V and J ends were trimmed by 0 bases and 6 bases, with 8 bases remaining between them. Germline V gene sequence: CDR1 LGHDT, CDR2 YNNKEL (reference sequence). The CDR3 nucleotides are TGTGCCAGCAGCCAAGATAACAGAAATGGCTACACCTTC. Translation gives CASSQDNRNGYTF.

This clonotype has at least ten counts. J is TRBJ1-1 and V is TRBV5-1, with D perhaps matching TRBD1 (5 bases). Trimming stripped 4 bases from V and 0 bases from J, with 10 bases between. Germline V gives CDR1 SGHRS, CDR2 YFSETQ. This CDR3 is 14 amino acids long. This CDR3 is CASSKGTLNTEAFF. CDR3 in DNA: TGCGCCAGCAGCAAGGGGACGTTGAACACTGAAGCTTTCTTT.

This clonotype has a count of ten or more. The chain is built from TRBV29-1 and TRBJ2-1; 11 bases map to TRBD2. In germline, CDR1 is SQVTM, CDR2 ANQGSEA. CDR3 length equals 15 residues. The V and J ends lost 6 bases and 4 bases, in that order; junction bases with no gene match: 8. CDR3 in amino acids: CSVPVSGGAYNEQFF. For the CDR3, the DNA is TGCAGCGTGCCCGTTAGCGGGGGGGCTTACAATGAGCAGTTCTTC.

This clonotype was detected a few times. The rearrangement joins TRBV28 to TRBJ2-5, with 13 bases lining up with TRBD2. CDR1 MDHEN and CDR2 SYDVKM come from the germline V gene. V lost 5 bases to trimming and J lost 6 bases; unmatched junction nucleotides: 6. The CDR3 length is 15 residues. The CDR3 spells CASSLLAGGPKTQYF. CDR3 in DNA: TGTGCCAGCAGTCTACTAGCGGGGGGGCCGAAGACCCAGTACTTC.

This clonotype was counted only a few times. The chain recombines TRBV27 with TRBJ2-4, with TRBD1 matching 9 bases. After removal of 7 bases from V and 6 bases from J, the junction contained 10 bases not matched to a gene. The CDR3 runs 15 residues. CDR1 and CDR2 from the germline V gene are MNHEY and SMNVEV (reference sequence). CDR3 nucleotides: TGTGCCAGCACTCCTTCGGGACAGGGAAGAAACATTCAGTACTTC. This translates into CASTPSGQGRNIQYF.

The genes are TRBV6-5 and TRBJ1-1; unclear D gene. The ends were cut back, 2 bases at V and 0 bases at J, with 7 bases in the middle. The CDR3 contains 14 residues. Germline CDR1 and CDR2: MNHEY and SVGAGI. The CDR3 region is CASSYREVNTEAFF. DNA for the CDR3: TGTGCCAGCAGTTACAGAGAGGTGAACACTGAAGCTTTCTTT.

This clonotype came up many times. V and J are TRBV7-9 and TRBJ2-7; D may be TRBD1 (6 bases). The CDR3 has 13 amino acids. Trimming cost V 3 bases and J 5 bases, with 11 bases left between them. Germline V lookup: CDR1 SEHNR, CDR2 FQNEAQ (reference sequence). As DNA, the CDR3 is TGTGCCAGCAGCTTTCAGGGGCTGAACGAGCAGTACGTC. Translated: CASSFQGLNEQYV.

J is TRBJ2-7 and V is TRBV10-3; either TRBD1 or TRBD2 may supply D (5 bases each). In germline, CDR1 is ENHRY, CDR2 SYGVKD. Between the trimmed V and J ends, which lost 8 bases and 0 bases, there was a span of 11 bases. The CDR3 has 13 amino acids. CDR3 DNA sequence: TGTGCCATCGGGACCGCGAGCTCCTACGAGCAGTACTTC. Amino acids: CAIGTASSYEQYF.

This clonotype has at least ten counts. CDR3 bases: TGTGCCAGCAGTGCGGGGACGCAAGCTTTCTTT. Translated: CASSAGTQAFF. The J gene is TRBJ1-1, the V gene TRBV7-9; TRBD1 might be the D (5 bases). Trimming took 6 bases from V and 9 from J, leaving 11 bases between them. In germline, CDR1 is SEHNR, CDR2 FQNEAQ (reference sequence). CDR3 size: 11 residues.

This clonotype was found many times. The chain combines TRBV12-3 or TRBV12-4 with TRBJ2-7; D is possibly TRBD1 (6 bases). V gave up 3 bases and J gave up 5 bases, with 14 bases separating them. The CDR3 totals 14 residues. CDR3 in DNA: TGTGCCAGCAGTTTTTCGAAGGGGGAGAACGAGCAGTACGTC. The encoded protein is CASSFSKGENEQYV.

The gene calls are TRBV7-9 and TRBJ2-5; 8 bases agree with TRBD1. J was trimmed by 5 bases and V by 8 bases; bases with no gene match: 7. The CDR3 consists of 13 residues. Germline assignment: CDR1 SEHNR and CDR2 FQNEAQ (reference sequence). The CDR3 region has the DNA TGTGCCAGCCACTCAGGGGGCTTGGAGACCCAGTACTTC. Translated, it gives CASHSGGLETQYF.

This clonotype showed up many times. The chain joins TRBV29-1 to TRBJ2-7, with 8 bases fitting TRBD2. Germline V gene sequence: CDR1 SQVTM, CDR2 ANQGSEA. This CDR3 has 13 amino acids. J lost 3 bases, V lost 4 bases, and 5 bases had no gene match. CDR3 sequence (DNA): TGCAGCGTTGGAGCGGGGGTCGTCTACGAGCAGTACGTC. Amino acids: CSVGAGVVYEQYV.

Many counts were recorded for this clonotype. The V call is TRBV20-1, the J call TRBJ2-5, with a possible D match to TRBD2 (7 bases). Trimming cost V 3 bases and J 1 base, with 18 bases left between them. The CDR3 length is 16 residues. Per germline, CDR1 DFQATT and CDR2 SNEGSKA (reference sequence). CDR3 loop: CSASKRERGGQETQYF. The CDR3 DNA reads as TGCAGTGCTAGCAAACGGGAGAGGGGGGGCCAAGAGACCCAGTACTTC.

This chain joins TRBV27 and TRBJ2-2; D remains ambiguous. Deletions cut 4 bases from V and 5 bases from J, with 8 bases between. In germline, CDR1 is MNHEY, CDR2 SMNVEV (reference sequence). The CDR3 has 13 amino acids. CDR3 in DNA: TGTGCCAGCAGTTATCGGAGAACCGGGGAGCTGTTTTTT. Translation: CASSYRRTGELFF.

This clonotype showed up just a few times. This rearrangement joins TRBV7-9 to TRBJ1-2, with D uncertain. The V end lost 5 bases, the J end lost 0 bases, and 16 bases lay between the germline ends. CDR1 and CDR2 from the germline V gene are SEHNR and FQNEAQ (reference sequence). This CDR3 is built from 16 residues. The CDR3: CASSPPLLGSNYGYTF. The CDR3 region has the DNA TGTGCCAGCAGCCCACCCCTCCTGGGGTCTAACTATGGCTACACCTTC.

The table lists this clonotype with many counts. The V gene is TRBV20-1, the J gene TRBJ2-7; 8 bases fit TRBD2. From germline, CDR1 is DFQATT and CDR2 SNEGSKA (reference sequence). After removal of 3 bases from V and 4 bases from J, the junction contained 8 bases not matched to a gene. The CDR3 has 14 amino acids. CDR3 region: CSARAWASGYEQYV. The CDR3 DNA reads TGCAGTGCTAGGGCCTGGGCTAGCGGGTACGAGCAGTACGTC.

This clonotype occurred many times. The chain has TRBV27 and TRBJ2-1; no definite D call. CDR3 size: 13 residues. Trimming left V 6 bases short and J 5 bases short, with 11 bases between. Germline V gene data show CDR1 as MNHEY and CDR2 as SMNVEV (reference sequence). The CDR3 bases are TGTGCCAGCAGCTGGCAGGTAGACAATGAGCAGTTCTTC. Translated: CASSWQVDNEQFF.

This clonotype was counted many times. At one of its ends the junction is not consistent with the germline gene, which may arise from a read error. This rearrangement joins TRBV6-5 to TRBJ2-1, with D possibly matching TRBD2 (6 bases). The CDR3 runs 17 residues. Per the germline V gene, CDR1 is MNHEY and CDR2 is SVGAGI. The CDR3 reads CASSYSFIGDSNNEQFF. CDR3 nucleotide sequence: TGTGCCAGCAGTTACTCTTTTATCGGGGACTCCAACAATGAGCAGTTCTTC.

In this sample, this clonotype turned up many times. The CDR3 region is CASSFGRDTQPQHF. Here the CDR3 DNA reads TGTGCCAGCAGTTTCGGCAGGGACACTCAGCCCCAGCATTTT. This chain links TRBV12-3 or TRBV12-4 with TRBJ1-5; D might be TRBD1 (6 bases). This CDR3 has 14 residues. The ends were cut back, 3 bases at V and 6 bases at J, with 12 bases in the middle.

This clonotype was counted at least ten times. The rearrangement links TRBV5-1 to TRBJ2-1, with 7 positions matching TRBD1. CDR3 length: 13 residues. CDR1 SGHRS and CDR2 YFSETQ come from the germline V gene. Trimming cost V 4 bases and J 5 bases; bases outside gene matches: 3. This CDR3 reads CASSIDRDNEQFF. The CDR3 region has the DNA TGCGCCAGCAGCATCGACAGGGACAATGAGCAGTTCTTC. Full variable domain (remainder filled in from reference TRBV5-1 and TRBJ2-1): KAGVTQTPRYLIKTRGQQVTLSCSPISGHRSVSWYQQTPGQGLQFLFEYFSETQRNKGNFPGRFSGRQFSNSRSEMNVSTLELGDSALYLCASSIDRDNEQFFGPGTRLTVL.

This clonotype was counted a single time. A much larger clone differs from this one at a single base, so this may be a read error. This chain joins TRBV6-5 and TRBJ1-1, with D unclear. CDR3 size: 14 residues. Germline CDR1 MNHEY, CDR2 SVGAGI. CDR3 sequence reads: CASSYSVGYTEGFF. In DNA, the CDR3 is TGTGCCAGCAGTTACTCGGTGGGATACACTGAAGGTTTCTTT.

This clonotype was counted many times. The rearrangement joins TRBV29-1 to TRBJ1-1; no reliable D call. The germline CDR1 and CDR2 sequences are SQVTM and ANQGSEA. V was pared by 1 base and J by 1 base, with 10 bases between. The CDR3 length is 14 residues. The CDR3, as DNA: TGCAGCGTTGAAGCGCGGATGTCGAACACTGAAGCTTTCTTT. Protein: CSVEARMSNTEAFF.

This clonotype was observed a handful of times. V usage is TRBV2 and J usage is TRBJ2-7; TRBD1 is a possible D gene (6 bases). From germline, CDR1 is SNHLY and CDR2 FYNNEI. The V gene lost 8 bases and the J gene lost 4 bases, with 15 bases spanning the gap. This CDR3 is 13 amino acids long. The CDR3 loop reads CASGLQGPYEQYF. CDR3 in DNA: TGTGCCAGCGGATTACAGGGTCCGTACGAGCAGTACTTC.